The 8 T cell receptor beta chains reported below all come from one sample, sequenced in a study of T cells in localized non-small cell lung cancer. The table came from immunoSEQ multiplex PCR; TCRdb's copy has only in-frame clones and leaves some out. The table records some 21,000 clones, 75% to 90% of them present only once. This sample comprised peripheral blood, obtained before any cancer treatment. These receptors were collected from a man aged 40 to 69 with stage I lung adenocarcinoma.

The chain recombines TRBV11-2 with TRBJ2-3, with D possibly called TRBD1 or TRBD2 (5 bases each). CDR3 length: 14 residues. The V gene lost 7 bases and the J gene lost 1 base, with 12 bases spanning the gap. Germline V gene sequence: CDR1 SGHAT, CDR2 FQNNGV. The CDR3 sequence: CASTLGTGTDTQYF. The CDR3 DNA sequence: TGTGCCAGCACCTTGGGGACCGGCACAGATACGCAGTATTTT.

This chain uses TRBV4-1 with TRBJ2-7; 8 bases are shared with TRBD1. Germline V gene sequence: CDR1 MGHRA, CDR2 YSYEKL. There are 16 residues in the CDR3. The J segment lost 0 bases and the V segment lost 1 base, leaving 5 bases of the junction unmatched. The CDR3 spells CASSQVWTGSSYEQYF. The CDR3 nucleotides are TGCGCCAGCAGCCAAGTGTGGACAGGGAGCTCCTACGAGCAGTACTTC.

This chain uses TRBV6-6 with TRBJ1-1, with D possibly TRBD1 on 5 matching bases. Trimming shortened V by 4 bases and J by 5 bases, and 17 bases separated the two germline ends. Germline CDR1 MNHNY, CDR2 SVGAGI (reference sequence). The CDR3 covers 15 residues. CDR3 sequence: CASSLNQGVWTEAFF. The CDR3, as DNA: TGTGCCAGCAGTTTGAACCAGGGTGTTTGGACTGAAGCTTTCTTT.

The CDR3 bases are TGTGCCAGCATACAGAACACTGAAGCTTTCTTT. Translated, it gives CASIQNTEAFF. The genes are TRBV7-6 and TRBJ1-1; no firm D call. Germline loops: CDR1 SGHVS, CDR2 FNYEAQ. The CDR3 spans 11 residues. Trimming cost V 7 bases and J 1 base, with 4 bases left between them.

DNA for the CDR3: TGCGCCAGCAGGTGGACATGGGGTAACACTGAAGCTTTCTTT. As protein: CASRWTWGNTEAFF. The chain links TRBV5-1 to TRBJ1-1, with TRBD1 as a possible D gene (5 bases). The CDR3 sequence is 14 residues long. V dropped 5 bases and J dropped 2 bases, with 13 bases sitting between them. Germline assignment: CDR1 SGHRS and CDR2 YFSETQ.

The genes are TRBV4-2 and TRBJ2-1; 7 nucleotides agree with TRBD2. CDR1 and CDR2 from the germline V gene are LGHNA and YNFKEQ. V dropped 1 base and J dropped 12; count of bases not matched to a gene: 9. This CDR3 has 14 residues. This CDR3 is CASSQARGGGTQFF. In DNA, the CDR3 is TGTGCCAGCAGCCAAGCGCGTGGCGGGGGAACGCAGTTCTTC.

The rearrangement uses TRBV7-5 and TRBJ2-5; the table calls TRBD2, which could not be checked here. TRBV7-5 is a documented pseudogene. The CDR3 extends over 14 amino acids. This chain's CDR3 is CASSDSAGTETQYF. For the CDR3, the DNA is TGTGCCAGCAGCGACTCAGCGGGGACGGAGACCCAGTACTTC.

The chain employs TRBV28 and TRBJ2-3; 11 bases fit TRBD2. In germline, CDR1 is MDHEN, CDR2 SYDVKM. The CDR3 has 16 residues. The trim removed 7 bases at V and 9 bases at J, leaving 15 bases unmatched. This chain's CDR3 is CASTLLGLAAGDTQYF. The CDR3 bases are TGTGCCAGCACCTTACTGGGACTAGCGGCCGGAGACACGCAGTATTTT.